This entry lists 25 T cell receptor beta chains sequenced from one sample in a study of T cell clonality in common variable immunodeficiency. Their specific antigens are unknown. The study, taken as a whole, reports: Common variable immunodeficiency TCR beta sequences reportedly had fewer deletions and N-nucleotide insertions.

Profiled with immunoSEQ multiplex PCR; TCRdb holds only in-frame clones, not every one. The sample counts around 15,000 clones, none seen once; the ten largest own about 14%. Specimen: peripheral blood mononuclear cells. The origin of the receptors is a human donor with common variable immunodeficiency.

Ten or more counts support this clone. The read gets to within 3 residues of the CDR3 end, and the germline J gene fills in the rest. The rearrangement links TRBV5-1 to TRBJ1-2, with 9 bases matching TRBD1. This CDR3 spans 15 amino acids. Trimming took 6 bases from V and 2 from J; bases not matched to a gene: 8. Germline CDR1 is SGHRS and CDR2 is YFSETQ. The CDR3 sequence: CASTDRTGANYGYTF. CDR3 bases read: TGCGCCAGCACCGATAGGACAGGGGCCAACTATGGC.

The CDR3 DNA, read in part, is TGCGCCAGCAGTTATACTAGCGGGGGGGCAGCTGAG. It translates to CASSYTSGGAAE. The entire CDR3 protein reads CASSYTSGGAAEQFF. The rearrangement links TRBV5-1 to TRBJ2-1, with 13 bases that match TRBD2. The read terminates 3 residues ahead of where the CDR3 ends, so the germline J gene completes it. Per the germline V gene, CDR1 is SGHRS and CDR2 is YFSETQ. With V trimmed by 5 bases and J by 9 bases, 8 bases remained unmatched. CDR3 size: 15 residues.

A few counts support this clone. Read coverage stops 3 residues before the CDR3 terminus; the germline J gene supplies the remainder. This chain links TRBV7-2 with TRBJ2-1; TRBD2 matches at 15 bases. With V trimmed by 5 bases and J by 8 bases, 4 bases remained unmatched. Germline V gene lookup returns CDR1 SGHTA and CDR2 FQGNSA. The CDR3 consists of 15 residues. This chain's CDR3 is CASSAGLAGGHEQFF. The covered CDR3 bases are TGTGCCAGCAGCGCGGGACTAGCGGGGGGCCATGAG.

Turning to this clone: Read sequence stops 3 residues before the CDR3 end, and the germline J gene provides the missing end. V and J are TRBV7-9 and TRBJ1-6; D ambiguous. The CDR3 consists of 14 residues. The germline V gene encodes CDR1 SEHNR and CDR2 FQNEAQ (reference sequence). V was shortened by 0 bases and J by 7 bases, with 7 bases between the two germline ends. Partial CDR3 DNA: TGTGCCAGCAGCTTAGCTGGCAGAAATTCACCC. This codes for CASSLAGRNSP. The entire CDR3 is CASSLAGRNSPLHF.

This clone was recorded at least ten times. From the germline J gene comes the end of the CDR3, since the read stops 3 residues before it. The chain couples TRBV19 to TRBJ2-1; TRBD1 aligns across 7 bases. The length of the CDR3 is 16 residues. Germline assignment: CDR1 LNHDA and CDR2 SQIVND (reference sequence). The trim removed 5 bases at V and 4 bases at J, leaving 11 bases unmatched. The DNA read from the CDR3 is TGTGCCAGTAGTCCCGGGACAGTTCCGCCGTACAATGAG. It codes for CASSPGTVPPYNE. The full CDR3 reads CASSPGTVPPYNEQFF. The full variable domain, its missing parts supplied by reference TRBV19 and TRBJ2-1, is DGGITQSPKYLFRKEGQNVTLSCEQNLNHDAMYWYRQDPGQGLRLIYYSQIVNDFQKGDIAEGYSVSREKKESFPLTVTSAQKNPTAFYLCASSPGTVPPYNEQFFGPGTRLTVL.

About this clone: The read falls 3 residues short of the CDR3 end, and the missing part is taken from the germline J gene. Additional DNA sequences in this sample encode the identical CDR3. The chain is built from TRBV19 and TRBJ1-5, with 8 bases that match TRBD1. The CDR3 spans 15 residues. V lost 3 bases to trimming and J lost 1 base; unmatched junction nucleotides: 2. Germline V gives CDR1 LNHDA, CDR2 SQIVND (reference sequence). The CDR3 bases that were read are TGTGCCAGTAGTATCACAGGGGGAAGCAATCAGCCC. Translating it yields CASSITGGSNQP. In full, the CDR3 is CASSITGGSNQPQHF.

There are a few counts of this clone. The CDR3 end falls 3 residues outside the read, so it is completed with the germline J gene. This rearrangement joins TRBV18 to TRBJ1-3, with D possibly being TRBD1 (6 bases). Germline CDR1 and CDR2: KGHSH and LQKENI. Trimming removed 4 bases from V and 4 bases from J, with 17 bases in between. This CDR3 spans 16 amino acids. CDR3 bases read: TGTGCCAGCTCACAAGAAACAGGGATTTACGGAAACACC. Its translation: CASSQETGIYGNT. The CDR3 reads in full as CASSQETGIYGNTIYF. Using reference TRBV18 and TRBJ1-3 for the parts outside the CDR3, the full variable domain is NAGVMQNPRHLVRRRGQEARLRCSPMKGHSHVYWYRQLPEEGLKFMVYLQKENIIDESGMPKERFSAEFPKEGPSILRIQQVVRGDSAAYFCASSQETGIYGNTIYFGEGSWLTVV.

This clone showed up many times. Coverage ceases 3 residues before the CDR3 finishes, and the germline J gene fills in the end. The chain is built from TRBV20-1 and TRBJ2-7, with 9 nucleotides matching TRBD1. The V gene end was trimmed by 6 bases and the J gene end by 5 bases; junction bases not matched to a gene: 8. CDR1 and CDR2 (germline): DFQATT, SNEGSKA (reference sequence). The CDR3 contains 13 residues. The CDR3 is CSALRDRDHEQYF. The sequenced CDR3 bases are TGCAGTGCGCTCCGGGACAGGGACCACGAG.

The table lists this clone with a few counts. The read is 3 residues too short to cover the CDR3 end, so that end is filled in from the germline J gene. The chain combines TRBV19 with TRBJ2-7, with D uncertain. This CDR3 comprises 15 residues. The V end was cut by 3 bases, the J end by 0 bases, with 12 bases between. The germline gives CDR1 LNHDA, CDR2 SQIVND (reference sequence). The CDR3 region is CASSIKAASSYEQYF. CDR3 DNA, as far as it was read: TGTGCCAGTAGTATTAAGGCAGCTAGCTCCTACGAG. Drawing the rest from reference TRBV19 and TRBJ2-7, the complete variable domain is DGGITQSPKYLFRKEGQNVTLSCEQNLNHDAMYWYRQDPGQGLRLIYYSQIVNDFQKGDIAEGYSVSREKKESFPLTVTSAQKNPTAFYLCASSIKAASSYEQYFGPGTRLTVT.

This clone was counted only a few times. The read terminates 3 residues before the CDR3 end, so the remaining end is supplied by the germline J gene. The rearrangement uses TRBV7-2 and TRBJ2-3, with 7 bases lining up with TRBD1. The germline V gene has CDR1 SGHTA and CDR2 FQGNSA. Trimming at V came to 0 bases and at J to 7 bases, leaving 16 bases not matched to a gene. This CDR3 is 18 amino acids long. The DNA read from the CDR3 is TGTGCCAGCAGCTTAGCGACTGCTGATCTAAGGGGGCTTCATACG. Translating it yields CASSLATADLRGLHT. In full, the CDR3 reads CASSLATADLRGLHTQYF.

On this clone itself: The CDR3 goes on 3 residues after the read ends, and that part is filled in from the germline J gene. V gene TRBV11-2 combines with J gene TRBJ2-7; D perhaps matches TRBD1 (6 bases). Per the germline V gene, CDR1 is SGHAT and CDR2 is FQNNGV. The V end lost 5 bases, the J end lost 4 bases, and 9 bases lay between the germline ends. The CDR3 is 12 amino acids. The CDR3 is CASSPQGYEQYF. The DNA read from the CDR3 is TGTGCCAGCAGCCCGCAGGGGTACGAG. Using reference TRBV11-2 and TRBJ2-7 for the parts outside the CDR3, the full variable domain is EAGVAQSPRYKIIEKRQSVAFWCNPISGHATLYWYQQILGQGPKLLIQFQNNGVVDDSQLPKDRFSAERLKGVDSTLKIQPAKLEDSAVYLCASSPQGYEQYFGPGTRLTVT.

As for this clone: The sequenced fragment ends 3 residues before the CDR3 boundary, so the rest is inferred from the germline J gene. The J gene is TRBJ1-5, the V gene TRBV5-5; TRBD1 matches at 9 bases. CDR3 size: 15 residues. Germline CDR1 SGHKS, CDR2 YYEKEE (reference sequence). The ends lost 4 bases at V and 6 bases at J; junction bases unmatched: 8. CDR3 residues: CASSVTGGTSQPQHF. CDR3 DNA, as far as it was read: TGTGCCAGCAGCGTCACAGGGGGCACGTCTCAGCCC.

This clone was seen a few times. The read stops 3 residues short of the end of the CDR3; the missing end is completed from the germline J gene. The rearrangement links TRBV18 to TRBJ2-5; 7 nucleotides line up with TRBD1. The CDR3 loop spans 14 amino acids. Per the germline V gene, CDR1 is KGHSH and CDR2 is LQKENI. With V trimmed by 3 bases and J by 1 base, 2 bases remained unmatched. Partial CDR3 DNA: TGTGCCAGCTCACCCAACAGGGGCCAAGAGACC. Translation: CASSPNRGQET. The CDR3 in its entirety is CASSPNRGQETQYF.

About this clone: The read halts 3 residues ahead of the CDR3 end, with the missing end drawn from the germline J gene. The chain couples TRBV19 to TRBJ2-1; 12 nucleotides align to TRBD1. The CDR3 sequence is 15 residues long. The trim removed 6 bases at V and 7 bases at J, leaving 7 bases unmatched. Germline V gene data show CDR1 as LNHDA and CDR2 as SQIVND (reference sequence). CDR3 loop: CASSPGTGGLNEQFF. The CDR3 bases that were read are TGTGCCAGTAGCCCCGGGACAGGGGGCTTGAATGAG.

Notes on this clone: One end of the junction does not line up with germline, which may come from a read error. The read ends 3 residues shy of where the CDR3 ends; the end is completed using the germline J gene. The V and J genes are TRBV7-7 and TRBJ2-1; perhaps TRBD2 as D (6 bases). Germline V gene sequence: CDR1 SSHAT, CDR2 FNYEAQ (reference sequence). The CDR3 has 15 residues. Here the CDR3 reads CASSPLRGGYNEQFF. The CDR3 DNA, read in part, is TGTGCTAGCAGCCCCCTTCGGGGAGGCTACAATGAG. The complete variable domain, with remaining parts taken from reference TRBV7-7 and TRBJ2-1, reads GAGVSQSPRYKVTKRGQDVTLRCDPISSHATLYWYQQALGQGPEFLTYFNYEAQPDKSGLPSDRFSAERPEGSISTLTIQRTEQRDSAMYRCASSPLRGGYNEQFFGPGTRLTVL.

This clone was counted many times. Read coverage stops 3 residues before the CDR3 terminus; the germline J gene supplies the remainder. The chain recombines TRBV29-1 with TRBJ1-1; TRBD1 might be the D (6 bases). The CDR3 runs to 13 residues. V gave up 6 bases and J gave up 4 bases, with 15 bases separating them. The germline V gene encodes CDR1 SQVTM and CDR2 ANQGSEA. CDR3 amino acids: CSVGSGGPTEAFF. The sequenced part of the CDR3 DNA is TGCAGCGTAGGATCCGGGGGGCCCACTGAA.

Many counts were recorded for this clone. This CDR3 is CASSSTGSGVNTEAFF. The covered CDR3 bases are TGCGCCAGCAGCTCGACAGGGTCGGGGGTGAACACTGAA. The genes are TRBV5-1 and TRBJ1-1; 7 nucleotides match TRBD1. The CDR3 extends 3 residues past the end of the read, so its final part is completed from the germline J gene. Trimming removed 3 bases from V and 0 bases from J; junction bases left unmatched: 8. Germline V CDR1 and CDR2: SGHRS, YFSETQ. The CDR3 is 16 residues long.

Regarding this clone: Sequencing ends 3 residues short of the CDR3 end; the germline J gene provides the rest. The chain couples TRBV6-2 or TRBV6-3 to TRBJ1-2; TRBD1 aligns across 9 bases. The CDR3 length is 16 residues. Trimming removed 6 bases from V and 4 bases from J; junction bases left unmatched: 12. Germline loops: CDR1 MNHEY, CDR2 SVGEGT. This CDR3 is CASRSPGQGAGYGYTF. The DNA read from the CDR3 is TGTGCCAGCAGGTCTCCGGGACAGGGCGCGGGCTATGGC.

This clone was counted at least ten times. The CDR3 goes on 3 residues after the read ends, and that part is filled in from the germline J gene. The rearrangement links TRBV6-2 or TRBV6-3 to TRBJ1-5; perhaps TRBD1 as D (6 bases). V lost 5 bases to trimming and J lost 4 bases, with 9 bases between them. This CDR3 spans 13 amino acids. CDR1 MNHEY and CDR2 SVGEGT come from the germline V gene. CDR3 sequence: CASSVDSNQPQHF. CDR3 bases read: TGTGCCAGCAGTGTGGACAGTAATCAGCCC.

This clone was picked up many times. The sequence runs out 3 residues before the end of the CDR3; the remainder is reconstructed from the germline J gene. The rearrangement joins TRBV7-2 to TRBJ2-7; no firm D call. CDR1 and CDR2 from the germline V gene are SGHTA and FQGNSA. Trimming shortened V by 1 base and J by 3 bases, and 10 bases separated the two germline ends. The CDR3 extends over 14 amino acids. The CDR3 bases that were read are TGTGCCAGCAGCTTAGTAGCAGACGGCTACGAG. Protein: CASSLVADGYE. The full CDR3 is CASSLVADGYEQYF.

In this sample, this clone turned up many times. This CDR3 reads CASRTGPGNTIYF. The part of the CDR3 DNA that was read is TGTGCCAGCAGGACAGGGCCTGGAAACACC. The chain recombines TRBV2 with TRBJ1-3, with TRBD1 identical over 7 bases. The CDR3 is cut off 3 residues early in the read; its end comes from the germline J gene. The CDR3 contains 13 residues. The junction had 1 base not matched to a gene; V was cut back by 6 bases and J by 2 bases. Germline V gene sequence: CDR1 SNHLY, CDR2 FYNNEI. The whole variable domain, remainder taken from reference TRBV2 and TRBJ1-3, is EPEVTQTPSHQVTQMGQEVILRCVPISNHLYFYWYRQILGQKVEFLVSFYNNEISEKSEIFDDQFSVERPDGSNFTLKIRSTKLEDSAMYFCASRTGPGNTIYFGEGSWLTVV.

Ten or more counts support this clone. The CDR3 end is not reached by the read, which stops 3 residues before it; the germline J gene fills it in. This chain joins TRBV19 and TRBJ1-4; 12 bases fit TRBD1. The germline V gene has CDR1 LNHDA and CDR2 SQIVND (reference sequence). Trimming cost V 3 bases and J 8 bases; bases outside gene matches: 16. The CDR3 covers 19 residues. The CDR3 sequence: CASSIATGTGGSADEKLFF. CDR3 DNA (partial): TGTGCCAGTAGTATCGCAACCGGGACAGGGGGCTCAGCGGACGAAAAA.

This clone was recorded many times. The CDR3 goes on 3 residues after the read ends, and that part is filled in from the germline J gene. Within the sample, other DNA sequences also encode this same CDR3. V gene TRBV2 combines with J gene TRBJ1-5, with D tentatively TRBD1 (5 bases). CDR1 and CDR2 from the germline V gene are SNHLY and FYNNEI. The V and J ends lost 7 bases and 7 bases respectively, with 17 bases between them. The CDR3 runs 14 residues. The CDR3 bases that were read are TGTGCCAGCAATCCAGGGAATGAACAACAGCCC. Its protein product is CASNPGNEQQP. The whole CDR3 sequence reads CASNPGNEQQPQHF.

Worth noting for this clone: The read ends 3 residues before the CDR3 terminus; that terminus is restored from the germline J gene. The V gene is TRBV19, the J gene TRBJ1-2; D remains ambiguous. V was pared by 5 bases and J by 0 bases, with 16 bases between. In germline, CDR1 is LNHDA, CDR2 SQIVND (reference sequence). The CDR3 is 16 residues long. CDR3 bases read: TGTGCCAGTAGTCCCCCCTCGACACGAGCTAACTATGGC. This encodes CASSPPSTRANYG. The complete CDR3 protein is CASSPPSTRANYGYTF.

This clone has only a few counts. From the germline J gene comes the end of the CDR3, since the read stops 3 residues before it. V is TRBV30 and J is TRBJ2-3; TRBD1 matches at 10 bases. V was pared by 3 bases and J by 2 bases, with 2 bases of the junction left unmatched. This CDR3 has 14 amino acids. Germline CDR1 GTSNPN, CDR2 SVGIG (reference sequence). This chain's CDR3 is CAWRDRGHTDTQYF. CDR3 DNA (partial): TGTGCCTGGAGAGACAGGGGGCACACAGATACG.